These 6 T cell receptor beta chains share one sample of origin, sequenced in a study of tumor and adjacent non-tumor tissue in lung cancer. Three rounds of nested PCR, following a modified ARM-PCR protocol, produced the TCRbeta library. TCRdb independently ran MiXCR on the multiplex PCR reads; one entry per CDR3 protein. The sample records over 110,000 distinct CDR3 sequences, around 61% being singletons. No cell sorting was done before RNA was extracted from the tissue. The sequenced sample was lung tumor tissue. These receptor sequences come from a man in his 60s with small cell lung cancer.

This clonotype was seen only once. The missing conserved phenylalanine or tryptophan at the end of this CDR3 makes a read error likely. The rearrangement joins TRBV12-3 or TRBV12-4 to TRBJ1-1; D is ambiguous. The V gene lost 4 bases and the J gene lost 4 bases, with 10 bases spanning the gap. This CDR3 comprises 13 residues. This chain's CDR3 is CASSSAESTEAFY. CDR3 coding DNA: TGTGCCAGCAGTTCGGCAGAGAGCACTGAAGCTTTCTAT.

The J gene is TRBJ2-7, the V gene TRBV11-2; D not resolved. Trimming pared 5 bases from V and 8 bases from J, leaving 19 bases between. Germline CDR1 and CDR2: SGHAT and FQNNGV. The CDR3 extends over 14 amino acids. The CDR3: CASSLNSGSHKQYV. CDR3 DNA sequence: TGTGCCAGCAGCCTCAACTCCGGTTCCCACAAGCAGTACGTC.

The V gene is TRBV30, the J gene TRBJ1-5; no reliable D call. Germline V CDR1 and CDR2: GTSNPN, SVGIG (reference sequence). The CDR3 is 14 residues long. Trimming took 0 bases from V and 5 from J, leaving 11 bases between them. This chain's CDR3 is CAWSVRGIDQPQHF. Written as DNA, the CDR3 is TGTGCCTGGAGTGTACGTGGAATTGATCAGCCCCAGCATTTT.

With regard to this clonotype: Given a much more abundant clone one base away, this may be a read error. This chain uses TRBV12-3 or TRBV12-4 with TRBJ1-2; D is possibly TRBD1 (6 bases). The CDR3 is made up of 15 amino acids. The CDR3 loop is CASSPRNGGNCGYTF. Here the CDR3 DNA reads TGTGCCAGCAGTCCCCGGAACGGGGGCAACTGTGGCTACACCTTC.

Concerning this clonotype: A much larger clone is a single base away; this may be a read error. V is TRBV20-1 and J is TRBJ1-2, with 9 bases fitting TRBD1. V lost 6 bases, J lost 2 bases, and 4 bases stayed unmatched. The CDR3 sequence is 13 residues long. The germline gives CDR1 DFQATT, CDR2 SNEGSKA (reference sequence). DNA of the CDR3: TGCAGTGCAAGACAGGGGGAGAACTATGGCTACACCTTC. Amino acids: CSARQGENYGYTF.

The table lists this clonotype with many counts. The rearrangement uses TRBV6-6 and TRBJ2-7; TRBD1 agrees at 7 bases. Trimming cost V 7 bases and J 6 bases; bases outside gene matches: 6. The CDR3 covers 12 residues. In germline, CDR1 is MNHNY, CDR2 SVGAGI (reference sequence). CDR3: CASTTTGLEQYF. The CDR3 nucleotides are TGTGCCAGCACCACGACAGGGCTCGAGCAGTACTTC.